These T cell receptor beta chains were read from a single sample in a study of T cell changes during pregnancy in multiple sclerosis. Produced via immunoSEQ multiplex PCR; TCRdb's table is partial and in-frame only. The sample includes about 59,000 clones, around 93% of them seen just once. This sample comprised CD4+ T cells from peripheral blood mononuclear cells, obtained before pregnancy. These receptors came from a female donor with multiple sclerosis, enrolled in a pregnancy study. CDR3s include the opening cysteine and the closing phenylalanine or tryptophan. D genes are given only for firm matches. Clone sizes are given selectively: once, few, many, or a class where the clone is expanded.

TRBJ2-2,NA,TRBD1,TRBV28,TGTGCCAGCAGTTTAATAGGGGACAGCACCGGGGAGCTGTTTTTT,CASSLIGDSTGELFF
TRBJ1-2,NA,NA,TRBV10-3,TGTGCCATCAGGGGGACATTCGGGGAAAATGGCTACACCTTC,CAIRGTFGENGYTF
TRBJ2-2,NA,NA,TRBV11-3,TGTGCCAGCAGCTTAGTCTCTCCCGGGGAGCTGTTTTTT,CASSLVSPGELFF
TRBJ2-7,NA,NA,TRBV5-1,TGCGCCAGCGGCCCCGACGCTAGCTCCTACGAGCAGTACTTC,CASGPDASSYEQYF
TRBJ1-1,NA,NA,TRBV4-3,TGCGCCAGCAGCCAAGAGGGGGCGGGTAACACTGAAGCTTTCTTT,CASSQEGAGNTEAFF
TRBJ2-3,NA,TRBD2,TRBV19,TGTGCCAGTAGTTCCCCCGGACTAGCGAACACAGATACGCAGTATTTT,CASSSPGLANTDTQYF
TRBJ1-2,NA,NA,TRBV30,TGTGCCTGGAGTAGGACAGCTTACTATGGCTACACCTTC,CAWSRTAYYGYTF
TRBJ1-5,NA,NA,TRBV7-2,TGTGCCAGCAGCTTAGTCCACCTAGATCAGCCCCAGCATTTT,CASSLVHLDQPQHF
TRBJ1-2,NA,NA,TRBV7-2,TGTGCCAGCAGCGCGCAACAGGGATTAAACGGCTACACCTTC,CASSAQQGLNGYTF
TRBJ1-4,NA,NA,TRBV7-9,TGTGCCAGCAGCTCGCGGACTCTACTCGGCGAAAAACTGTTTTTT,CASSSRTLLGEKLFF
TRBJ2-5,NA,NA,TRBV7-6,TGTGCCAGCAGCTCTCAAGAGACCCAGTACTTC,CASSSQETQYF
TRBJ1-2,NA,NA,TRBV6-5,TGTGCCAGCAGTGCAACAGATAACTATGGCTACACCTTC,CASSATDNYGYTF
TRBJ2-1,once,TRBD2,TRBV4-1,TGCGCCAGCAGCCAAGGGACTACTAGCGGGAGGTACAATGAGCAGTTCTTC,CASSQGTTSGRYNEQFF
TRBJ2-7,NA,TRBD1,TRBV6-1,TGTGCCAGCAGTGAATTCGGGACAGGGGGCTACGAGCAGTACTTC,CASSEFGTGGYEQYF
TRBJ1-2,NA,TRBD1,TRBV6-5,TGTGCCAGCGGCGGACAGGGGGCTTGGTATGGCTACACCTTC,CASGGQGAWYGYTF
TRBJ2-2,NA,TRBD2,TRBV5-6,TGTGCCAGCAGCTTGGAGTCTAGCGGCGCGAACACCGGGGAGCTGTTTTTT,CASSLESSGANTGELFF
TRBJ2-1,NA,TRBD2,TRBV5-4,TGTGCCAGCAGCGTTAGTTTAGCGGGACCCGCTGAGCAGTTCTTC,CASSVSLAGPAEQFF
TRBJ2-7,NA,NA,TRBV5-4,TGTGCCAGCAGCCCGTTCTCCCGGGACGAGCAGTACTTC,CASSPFSRDEQYF
TRBJ1-5,NA,NA,TRBV6-6,TGTGCCAGCAGCCGACAGGCTAGAGGACAAAATCAGCCCCAGCATTTT,CASSRQARGQNQPQHF
TRBJ2-7,once,NA,TRBV4-2,TGTGCCAGCAGCCAAGCGACTTCTAGCTCCTACGAGCAGTACTTC,CASSQATSSSYEQYF
TRBJ1-5,once,NA,TRBV5-1,TGCGCCAGCAGCTTGGCGGGTGGGTACAATCAGCCCCAGCATTTT,CASSLAGGYNQPQHF
TRBJ2-1,NA,NA,TRBV15,TGTGCCACCTCCGCGGACATACCCCGGTACAATGAGCAGTTCTTC,CATSADIPRYNEQFF
TRBJ2-7,once,TRBD2,TRBV4-2,TGTGCCAGCAGCCAAGACGGCGGGAGTAGTAACGAGCAGTACTTC,CASSQDGGSSNEQYF
TRBJ2-7,NA,NA,TRBV28,TGTGCCAGCAGTCCCTACTCTGACTACGAGCAGTACTTC,CASSPYSDYEQYF
TRBJ2-7,NA,TRBD1,TRBV7-9,TGTGCCAGCAGCTCAAAGACAGGGCCCTACGAGCAGTACTTC,CASSSKTGPYEQYF
TRBJ1-5,NA,TRBD1,TRBV28,TGTGCCAGCAGGCTCCAGGGGGCAGGGTATCAGCCCCAGCATTTT,CASRLQGAGYQPQHF
TRBJ2-3,NA,NA,TRBV11-2,TGTGCCAGCAGCTTTTTTGAGTGGGATACGCAGTATTTT,CASSFFEWDTQYF
TRBJ2-1,NA,NA,TRBV7-3,TGTGCCAGCAGCTTAGGACTAAAAAAGGAGCAGTTCTTC,CASSLGLKKEQFF
TRBJ1-2,NA,NA,TRBV27,TGTGCCAGTCGGGCGGACAGTATTTATGGCTACACCTTC,CASRADSIYGYTF
TRBJ2-5,once,NA,TRBV7-8,TGTGCCAGCAGCGCAGCGGGTTTAGTCCAAGAGACCCAGTACTTC,CASSAAGLVQETQYF